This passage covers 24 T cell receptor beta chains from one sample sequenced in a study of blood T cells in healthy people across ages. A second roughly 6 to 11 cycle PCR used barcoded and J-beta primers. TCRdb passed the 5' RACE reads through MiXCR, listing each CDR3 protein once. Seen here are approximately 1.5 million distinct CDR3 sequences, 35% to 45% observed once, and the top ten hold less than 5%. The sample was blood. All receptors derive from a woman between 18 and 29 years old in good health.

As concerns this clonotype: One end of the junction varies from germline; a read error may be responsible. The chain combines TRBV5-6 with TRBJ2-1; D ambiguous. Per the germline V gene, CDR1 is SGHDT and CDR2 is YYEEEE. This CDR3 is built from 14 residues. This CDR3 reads CTSSLVLSYNEQFF. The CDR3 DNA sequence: TGTACCAGCAGCTTGGTGCTATCCTACAATGAGCAGTTCTTC.

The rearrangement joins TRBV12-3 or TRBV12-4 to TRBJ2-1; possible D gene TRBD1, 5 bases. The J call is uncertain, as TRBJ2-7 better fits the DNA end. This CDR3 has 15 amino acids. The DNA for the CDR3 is TGTGCCAGCAGTGACAGCCGACGCTCCTACAATGAGCAGTACTTC. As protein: CASSDSRRSYNEQYF.

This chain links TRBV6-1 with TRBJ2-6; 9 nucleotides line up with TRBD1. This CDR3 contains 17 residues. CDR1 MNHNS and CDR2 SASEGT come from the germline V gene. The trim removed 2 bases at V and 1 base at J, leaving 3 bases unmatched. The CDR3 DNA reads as TGTGCCAGCAGTGAAACGGGACAGGGATCTGGGGCCAACGTCCTGACTTTC. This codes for CASSETGQGSGANVLTF.

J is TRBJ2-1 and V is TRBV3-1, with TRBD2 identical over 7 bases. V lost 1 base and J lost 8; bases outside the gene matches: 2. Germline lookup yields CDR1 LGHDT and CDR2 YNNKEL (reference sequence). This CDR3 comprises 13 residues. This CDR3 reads CASSQGLADEQFF. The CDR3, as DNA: TGTGCCAGCAGCCAAGGACTAGCTGATGAGCAGTTCTTC.

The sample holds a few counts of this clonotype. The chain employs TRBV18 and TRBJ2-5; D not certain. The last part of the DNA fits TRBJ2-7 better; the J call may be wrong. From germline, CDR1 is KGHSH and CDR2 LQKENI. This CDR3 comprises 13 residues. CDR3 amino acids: CASSPVGYAEQYF. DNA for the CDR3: TGTGCCAGCTCACCAGTCGGGTACGCCGAGCAGTACTTC.

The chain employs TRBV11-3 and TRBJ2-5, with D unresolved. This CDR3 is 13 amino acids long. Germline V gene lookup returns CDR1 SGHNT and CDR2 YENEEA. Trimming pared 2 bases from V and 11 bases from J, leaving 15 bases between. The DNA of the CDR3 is TGTGCCAGCAGCTTAAAAGGGTTCAATGAGCAGTACTTC. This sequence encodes CASSLKGFNEQYF.

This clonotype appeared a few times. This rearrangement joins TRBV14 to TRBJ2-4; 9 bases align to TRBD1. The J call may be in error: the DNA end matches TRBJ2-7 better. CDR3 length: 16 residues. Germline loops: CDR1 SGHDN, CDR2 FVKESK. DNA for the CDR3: TGTGCCAGCAGCCAAGTACACGGGACAGGGAGCCACGAGCAGTACTTC. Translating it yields CASSQVHGTGSHEQYF.

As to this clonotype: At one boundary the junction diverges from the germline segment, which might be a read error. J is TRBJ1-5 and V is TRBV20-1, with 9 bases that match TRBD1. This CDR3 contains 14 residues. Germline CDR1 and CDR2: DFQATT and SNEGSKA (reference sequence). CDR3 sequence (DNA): TGCAGTGCTACCCACAGGGGGCGCAGACAGCCCCAGCGTTTT. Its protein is CSATHRGRRQPQRF.

This chain's CDR3 is CSARPTGGPWGTQYF. CDR3 sequence (DNA): TGCAGTGCTAGACCGACAGGGGGCCCTTGGGGGACCCAGTACTTC. The chain links TRBV20-1 to TRBJ2-5; 10 positions agree with TRBD1. With V trimmed by 2 bases and J by 7 bases, 10 bases remained unmatched. The CDR3 is 15 amino acids. Germline V gene sequence: CDR1 DFQATT, CDR2 SNEGSKA (reference sequence).

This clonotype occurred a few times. The CDR3 DNA follows: TGTGCCACCAGTGATCTCGGGACTAGCGGGAGGGCCTACAATGAGCAGTTCTTC. The encoded protein is CATSDLGTSGRAYNEQFF. The genes are TRBV24-1 and TRBJ2-1; 16 bases align to TRBD2. The trim removed 3 bases at V and 2 bases at J, leaving 3 bases unmatched. This CDR3 has 18 amino acids. From germline, CDR1 is KGHDR and CDR2 SFDVKD.

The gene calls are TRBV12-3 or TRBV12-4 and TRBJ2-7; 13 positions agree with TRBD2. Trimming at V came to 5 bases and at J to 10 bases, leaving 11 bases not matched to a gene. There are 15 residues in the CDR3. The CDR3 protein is CASSPTSGGHFTQYF. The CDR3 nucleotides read TGTGCCAGCAGTCCGACTAGCGGGGGGCACTTCACCCAGTACTTC.

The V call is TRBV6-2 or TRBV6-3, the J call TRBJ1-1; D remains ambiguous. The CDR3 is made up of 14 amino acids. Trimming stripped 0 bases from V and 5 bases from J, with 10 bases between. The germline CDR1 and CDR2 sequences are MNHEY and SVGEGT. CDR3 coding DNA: TGTGCCAGCAGTTACTCAAGGACGGGGACTGAAGCTTTCTTT. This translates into CASSYSRTGTEAFF.

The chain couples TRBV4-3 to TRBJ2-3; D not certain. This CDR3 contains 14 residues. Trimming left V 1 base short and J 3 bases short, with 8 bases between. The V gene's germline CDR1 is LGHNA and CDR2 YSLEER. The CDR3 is CASSQGFITDTQYF. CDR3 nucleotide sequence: TGCGCCAGCAGCCAAGGGTTTATTACAGATACGCAGTATTTT.

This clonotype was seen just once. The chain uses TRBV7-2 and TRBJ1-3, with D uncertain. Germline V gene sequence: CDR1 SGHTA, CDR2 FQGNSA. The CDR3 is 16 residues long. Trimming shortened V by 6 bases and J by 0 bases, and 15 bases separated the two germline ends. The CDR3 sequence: CASSFTAGNSGNTIYF. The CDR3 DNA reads TGTGCCAGCAGTTTCACCGCCGGGAACTCTGGAAACACCATATATTTT.

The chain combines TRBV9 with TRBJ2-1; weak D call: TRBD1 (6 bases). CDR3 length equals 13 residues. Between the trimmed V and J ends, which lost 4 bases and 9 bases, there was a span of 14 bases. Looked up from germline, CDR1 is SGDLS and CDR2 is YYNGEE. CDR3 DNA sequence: TGTGCCAGCAGCCTCCTGGGGGCAGGTGAGCAGTTCTTC. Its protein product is CASSLLGAGEQFF.

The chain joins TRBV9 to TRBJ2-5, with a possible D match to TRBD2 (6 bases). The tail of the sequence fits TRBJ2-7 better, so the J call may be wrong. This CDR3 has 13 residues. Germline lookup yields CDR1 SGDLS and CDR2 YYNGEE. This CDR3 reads CASGARVGGEQYF. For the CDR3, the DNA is TGTGCCAGCGGCGCCCGTGTGGGAGGCGAGCAGTACTTC.

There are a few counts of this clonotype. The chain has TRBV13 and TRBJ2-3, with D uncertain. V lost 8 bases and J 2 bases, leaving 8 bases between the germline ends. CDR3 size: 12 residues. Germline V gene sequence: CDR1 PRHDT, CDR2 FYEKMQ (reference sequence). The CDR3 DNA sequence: TGTGCCAGCTCTGGGGACACAGATACGCAGTATTTT. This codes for CASSGDTDTQYF. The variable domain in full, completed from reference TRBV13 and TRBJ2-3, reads AAGVIQSPRHLIKEKRETATLKCYPIPRHDTVYWYQQGPGQDPQFLISFYEKMQSDKGSIPDRFSAQQFSDYHSELNMSSLELGDSALYFCASSGDTDTQYFGPGTRLTVL.

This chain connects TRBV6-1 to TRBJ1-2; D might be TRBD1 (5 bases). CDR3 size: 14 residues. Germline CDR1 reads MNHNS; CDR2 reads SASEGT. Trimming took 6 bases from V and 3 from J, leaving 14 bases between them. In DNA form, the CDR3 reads TGTGCCAGCAGGGTACCGGGACGGGACTATGGCTACACCTTC. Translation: CASRVPGRDYGYTF.

The CDR3 sequence is CASSIEAEGTEAFF. The DNA for the CDR3 is TGTGCCAGCAGCATAGAAGCGGAGGGGACTGAAGCTTTCTTT. The chain employs TRBV12-3 or TRBV12-4 and TRBJ1-1; possibly TRBD1 for D (5 bases). The ends were cut back, 6 bases at V and 5 bases at J, with 16 bases in the middle. The length of the CDR3 is 14 residues.

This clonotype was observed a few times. The CDR3 DNA follows: TGTGCCAGCAGCTTCCCGTCACAGGGTATCGAGCAGTACTTC. Protein: CASSFPSQGIEQYF. This chain connects TRBV13 to TRBJ2-7; tentatively, D is TRBD1 (6 bases). The CDR3 is 14 residues long. Germline V CDR1 and CDR2: PRHDT, FYEKMQ (reference sequence). The V and J ends lost 3 bases and 6 bases respectively, with 15 bases between them.

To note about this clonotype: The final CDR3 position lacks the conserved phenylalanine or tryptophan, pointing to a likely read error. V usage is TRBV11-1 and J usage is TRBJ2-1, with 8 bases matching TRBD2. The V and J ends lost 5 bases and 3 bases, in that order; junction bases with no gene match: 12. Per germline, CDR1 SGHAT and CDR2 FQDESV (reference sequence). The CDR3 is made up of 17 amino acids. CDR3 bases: TGTGCCAGCAGCCTAAGGATTAGCGGGACTAGCTACAATGAGCAGTTCTTA. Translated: CASSLRISGTSYNEQFL.

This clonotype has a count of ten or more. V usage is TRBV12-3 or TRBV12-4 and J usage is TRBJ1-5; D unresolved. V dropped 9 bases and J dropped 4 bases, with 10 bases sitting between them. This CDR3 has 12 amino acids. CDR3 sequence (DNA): TGTGCCAGTTCAGACGGTAATCAGCCCCAGCATTTT. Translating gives CASSDGNQPQHF.

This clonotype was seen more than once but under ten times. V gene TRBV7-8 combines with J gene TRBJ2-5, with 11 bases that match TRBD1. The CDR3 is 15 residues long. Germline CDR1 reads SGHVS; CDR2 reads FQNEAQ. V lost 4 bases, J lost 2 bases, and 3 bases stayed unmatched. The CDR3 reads CASSWDRGIQETQYF. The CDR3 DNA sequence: TGTGCCAGCAGCTGGGACAGGGGGATTCAAGAGACCCAGTACTTC.

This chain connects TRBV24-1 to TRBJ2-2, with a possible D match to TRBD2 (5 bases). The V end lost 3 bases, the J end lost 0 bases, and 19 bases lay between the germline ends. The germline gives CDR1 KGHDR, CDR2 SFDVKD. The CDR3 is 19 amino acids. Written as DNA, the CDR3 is TGTGCCACCAGTGATCTCCGTCCGAGGGCCAGGCCGAACACCGGGGAGCTGTTTTTT. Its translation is CATSDLRPRARPNTGELFF.